One and the same sample provided the 9 T cell receptor beta chains below, sequenced in a study of regulatory T cells in long-lasting Graves disease. Time point: newly diagnosed GD, antithyroid drugs for less than 3 months. PBMC-derived RNA was used for the TCR library. Assembly of TCR beta libraries relied on iRepertoire HTBI primers together with Arm-PCR of CDR3 regions. TCRdb re-derived calls from the multiplex PCR reads in MiXCR, one entry per CDR3 protein. The data contain hundreds of thousands of distinct CDR3 sequences, approximately 16% of them seen just once; the ten biggest clones take up 20% to 25%. This sample was shared with a second study, whose subject was T cells in Graves' hyperthyroidism and ophthalmopathy.

Sample: peripheral blood mononuclear cells (PBMCs), taken at new diagnosis, from a patient treated with antithyroid drugs. The receptors were gathered from a woman aged 35-65 years with Graves disease.

The sample holds a few counts of this clonotype. The chain links TRBV5-1 to TRBJ2-7, with D perhaps matching TRBD1 (6 bases). CDR1 SGHRS and CDR2 YFSETQ come from the germline V gene. The CDR3 loop spans 15 amino acids. Trimming stripped 4 bases from V and 6 bases from J, with 20 bases between. In DNA form, the CDR3 reads TGCGCCAGCAGCAACCCCGGTGGGGGCTCGGGCGAGCAGTACTTC. This codes for CASSNPGGGSGEQYF.

This clonotype was observed a handful of times. The gene calls are TRBV3-1 and TRBJ2-7; D gene unclear. V lost 4 bases, J lost 2 bases, and 12 bases lay in between. There are 14 residues in the CDR3. Germline V gives CDR1 LGHDT, CDR2 YNNKEL (reference sequence). The CDR3 region is CASSPHMGAYEQYF. The DNA of the CDR3 is TGTGCCAGCAGCCCGCACATGGGCGCCTACGAGCAGTACTTC.

This clonotype was counted a single time. This probably arose from a read error, given a far larger clone one base away. The conserved final phenylalanine or tryptophan is absent from the CDR3, which likely points to a read error. CDR3: CASRTGTSGGPDTQYL. The CDR3, as DNA: TGTGCCAGCCGAACCGGGACTAGCGGGGGGCCAGATACGCAGTATCTT. The chain couples TRBV7-2 to TRBJ2-3; 15 bases align to TRBD2. With V trimmed by 8 bases and J by 4 bases, 7 bases remained unmatched. Germline values: CDR1 SGHTA, CDR2 FQGNSA. This CDR3 contains 16 residues.

In this sample, this clonotype turned up many times. The chain couples TRBV2 to TRBJ2-2; D possibly corresponds to TRBD2 (6 bases). Trimming left V 7 bases short and J 5 bases short, with 17 bases between. This CDR3 region has 15 residues. Germline CDR1 SNHLY, CDR2 FYNNEI. For the CDR3, the DNA is TGTGCCAGCAATCTACAGGACCGGGGGACCGGGGAGCTGTTTTTT. It specifies CASNLQDRGTGELFF.

The chain carries TRBV19 and TRBJ1-5; no firm D call. Trimming shortened V by 7 bases and J by 7 bases, and 17 bases separated the two germline ends. Germline V gene sequence: CDR1 LNHDA, CDR2 SQIVND (reference sequence). The CDR3 is 14 residues long. CDR3 residues: CASTLTESHQPQHF. CDR3 sequence (DNA): TGTGCCAGTACCTTGACTGAATCCCACCAGCCCCAGCATTTT. The full variable domain, completed using reference TRBV19 and TRBJ1-5, is DGGITQSPKYLFRKEGQNVTLSCEQNLNHDAMYWYRQDPGQGLRLIYYSQIVNDFQKGDIAEGYSVSREKKESFPLTVTSAQKNPTAFYLCASTLTESHQPQHFGDGTRLSIL.

This clonotype occurred many times. The chain joins TRBV20-1 to TRBJ2-7; D may be TRBD1 (6 bases). Germline assignment: CDR1 DFQATT and CDR2 SNEGSKA (reference sequence). Trimming took off 1 base at V and 7 bases at J, with 14 bases between the two ends. The CDR3 is 13 amino acids. The DNA of the CDR3 is TGCAGTGCTAGAGTGTGGGGGCGCACGGAGCAGTACTTC. Translated, it gives CSARVWGRTEQYF.

The chain has TRBV3-1 and TRBJ1-2; D is ambiguous. CDR1 and CDR2 from the germline V gene are LGHDT and YNNKEL (reference sequence). The V and J ends lost 0 bases and 3 bases respectively, with 11 bases between them. This CDR3 contains 15 residues. CDR3 sequence: CASSQDVDPYYGYTF. CDR3 DNA: TGTGCCAGCAGCCAAGATGTGGACCCGTACTATGGCTACACCTTC. Variable domain in full (rest from reference TRBV3-1 and TRBJ1-2): DTAVSQTPKYLVTQMGNDKSIKCEQNLGHDTMYWYKQDSKKFLKIMFSYNNKELIINETVPNRFSPKSPDKAHLNLHINSLELGDSAVYFCASSQDVDPYYGYTFGSGTRLTVV.

The CDR3 spells CASSVGQNGVAGELFF. The DNA for the CDR3 is TGTGCCAGCAGCGTCGGACAGAATGGTGTTGCCGGGGAGCTGTTTTTT. The chain employs TRBV7-9 and TRBJ2-2; a weak D match, TRBD1 (6 bases). V shed 5 bases and J shed 6 bases, with 19 bases lying between them. The germline gives CDR1 SEHNR, CDR2 FQNEAQ (reference sequence). The length of the CDR3 is 16 residues.

This rearrangement joins TRBV29-1 to TRBJ2-5; D uncertain. The V gene lost 7 bases and the J gene lost 4 bases, with 13 bases spanning the gap. CDR3 length equals 12 residues. CDR1 is SQVTM and CDR2 is ANQGSEA in the germline V gene. The chain's CDR3 is CSAIPWSETQYF. Here the CDR3 DNA reads TGCAGCGCAATACCGTGGTCAGAGACCCAGTACTTC. Using reference TRBV29-1 and TRBJ2-5 for the parts outside the CDR3, the full variable domain is SAVISQKPSRDICQRGTSLTIQCQVDSQVTMMFWYRQQPGQSLTLIATANQGSEATYESGFVIDKFPISRPNLTFSTLTVSNMSPEDSSIYLCSAIPWSETQYFGPGTRLLVL.